The 13 T cell receptor beta chains below come from one sample, sequenced in a study of T cell responses to AZD1222 COVID-19 vaccine (dated by TCRdb to the early 2020s). The library was generated by the immunoSEQ multiplex PCR assay. This is the immuneACCESS table as TCRdb keeps it, with only in-frame sequences that have V and J called. A part of the clones is gone; compared with another copy, unresolved V genes explain less than half, and the rest is unexplained. Here the sample has more than 60,000 clones; more than 75% occur a single time. Jointly, the top ten make up more than 15% of the sample. What the time point label conveys for this sample: about 28 days (+/-7) after the second vaccine dose. The specimen comprised peripheral blood, sampled 28 days after the second AZD1222 dose. The receptors here all came from an adult who received the AZD1222 COVID-19 vaccine.

The chain is built from TRBV3-1 (or the pseudogene TRBV3-2) and TRBJ1-5; 10 bases are shared with TRBD1. J lost 6 bases, V lost 1 base, and 6 bases had no gene match. The CDR3 totals 16 residues. Germline V gene sequence: CDR1 LGHDT, CDR2 YNNKEL (reference sequence). The CDR3 sequence is CASSQGTGGRGQPQHF. DNA for the CDR3: TGTGCCAGCAGCCAAGGGACAGGGGGAAGGGGTCAGCCCCAGCATTTT.

The CDR3 sequence: CASSPTGATYYGYTF. As DNA, the CDR3 is TGTGCCAGTAGTCCGACAGGGGCTACCTACTATGGCTACACCTTC. The chain has TRBV19 and TRBJ1-2, with 8 nucleotides matching TRBD1. CDR1 and CDR2 (germline): LNHDA, SQIVND (reference sequence). The CDR3 loop spans 15 amino acids. V trimming: 5 bases; J trimming: 3 bases; junction bases outside the gene matches: 8.

V and J are TRBV24-1 and TRBJ1-5; a weak D match, TRBD1 (6 bases). Germline V gene lookup returns CDR1 KGHDR and CDR2 SFDVKD. V shed 1 base and J shed 0 bases, with 12 bases lying between them. The CDR3 has 17 residues. Written as DNA, the CDR3 is TGTGCCACCAGTGATTTTCGGGCAGGGGATAGCAATCAGCCCCAGCATTTT. It encodes CATSDFRAGDSNQPQHF.

This sequence joins TRBV29-1 and TRBJ2-4, with 9 bases matching TRBD1. Germline V CDR1 and CDR2: SQVTM, ANQGSEA. This CDR3 has 13 amino acids. V lost 6 bases, J lost 8 bases, and 8 bases stayed unmatched. The CDR3 here is CSVVQGAGDIQYF. The CDR3 region has the DNA TGCAGCGTCGTACAGGGGGCGGGGGACATTCAGTACTTC.

The CDR3 spells CASSTQLAKNIQYF. CDR3 DNA: TGTGCCAGTAGTACCCAACTAGCCAAAAACATTCAGTACTTC. The rearrangement joins TRBV19 to TRBJ2-4; D gene ambiguous. Germline V lookup: CDR1 LNHDA, CDR2 SQIVND (reference sequence). V dropped 4 bases and J dropped 0 bases, with 7 bases sitting between them. The CDR3 contains 14 residues. The whole variable domain, filled in from reference TRBV19 and TRBJ2-4, reads DGGITQSPKYLFRKEGQNVTLSCEQNLNHDAMYWYRQDPGQGLRLIYYSQIVNDFQKGDIAEGYSVSREKKESFPLTVTSAQKNPTAFYLCASSTQLAKNIQYFGAGTRLSVL.

The chain is built from TRBV3-1 (or the pseudogene TRBV3-2) and TRBJ2-7, with D unresolved. CDR1 LGHDT and CDR2 YNNKEL come from the germline V gene (reference sequence). The V end was cut by 2 bases, the J end by 1 base, with 12 bases between. The CDR3 is 15 residues long. CDR3 residues: CASSQYTYLSYEQYF. CDR3 bases: TGTGCCAGCAGCCAATACACCTATCTATCCTACGAGCAGTACTTC.

The chain recombines TRBV24-1 with TRBJ2-3, with 7 positions matching TRBD1. Germline V CDR1 and CDR2: KGHDR, SFDVKD. After removal of 5 bases from V and 3 bases from J, the junction contained 7 bases not matched to a gene. The CDR3 is 15 residues long. The CDR3, as DNA: TGTGCCACCAGTGGGGGACAGAGTGGTACAGATACGCAGTATTTT. It encodes CATSGGQSGTDTQYF.

This sequence joins TRBV5-4 and TRBJ2-7; possibly TRBD1 or TRBD2 for D (5 bases each). From germline, CDR1 is SGHNT and CDR2 YYREEE (reference sequence). V lost 4 bases and J 6 bases, leaving 11 bases between the germline ends. There are 12 residues in the CDR3. CDR3 loop: CASSPGRFEQYF. The CDR3 region has the DNA TGTGCCAGCAGCCCGGGACGTTTCGAGCAGTACTTC.

The rearrangement joins TRBV7-2 to TRBJ1-6; D remains ambiguous. Trimming shortened V by 5 bases and J by 10 bases, and 18 bases separated the two germline ends. Germline CDR1 reads SGHTA; CDR2 reads FQGNSA. The CDR3 contains 15 residues. The CDR3: CASSPTSGSGSPLHF. Written as DNA, the CDR3 is TGTGCCAGCAGCCCAACGTCGGGGTCGGGGTCACCCCTCCACTTT.

CDR3 residues: CASSSRRDNEKLFF. In DNA, the CDR3 is TGTGCCAGCAGTTCCCGACGGGATAATGAAAAACTGTTTTTT. This chain links TRBV28 with TRBJ1-4; the D is unclear. The germline CDR1 and CDR2 sequences are MDHEN and SYDVKM. The ends were cut back, 4 bases at V and 4 bases at J, with 10 bases in the middle. This CDR3 has 14 residues.

The table lists this clone with a few counts. The J gene is TRBJ1-2, the V gene TRBV9; the match to TRBD1 covers 11 bases. CDR1 is SGDLS and CDR2 is YYNGEE in the germline V gene. Germline trimming cut 0 bases from V and 4 bases from J; bases unmatched to any gene: 2. CDR3 size: 15 residues. The CDR3 coding sequence is TGTGCCAGCAGCGTAGCCGGGACAGGGGGCTATGGCTACACCTTC. Translating it yields CASSVAGTGGYGYTF.

This chain connects TRBV12-3 or TRBV12-4 to TRBJ2-7, with a weak D call TRBD2 (6 bases). The CDR3 covers 13 residues. The V and J ends lost 3 bases and 2 bases respectively, with 8 bases between them. The CDR3 region has the DNA TGTGCCAGCAGTTTGGGGGGACCCTACGAGCAGTACTTC. Its translation: CASSLGGPYEQYF.

J is TRBJ2-7 and V is TRBV27; 8 nucleotides align to TRBD1. Looked up from germline, CDR1 is MNHEY and CDR2 is SMNVEV (reference sequence). J gave up 2 bases and V 5 bases, and 11 bases lay outside the gene matches. The CDR3 loop spans 16 amino acids. The CDR3, as DNA: TGTGCCAGCAGTCCTCTGGACAGGGTAATTCCCTACGAGCAGTACTTC. This sequence encodes CASSPLDRVIPYEQYF.